This T cell receptor beta chain was profiled in a study of blood T cell repertoires in COVID-19. Study at large: From the United States, Italy and Spain came samples of acute and convalescent COVID-19. Sources were T cells, B-cell-depleted T cells, or PBMCs; the material itself was cDNA or gDNA.

The germline V gene encodes CDR1 SEHNR and CDR2 FQNEAQ (reference sequence). V dropped 9 bases and J dropped 5; count of bases not matched to a gene: 12. This CDR3 is 15 amino acids long. As handled by the study authors: Nucleated cell number was recorded as an estimate derived from reference gene primer amplification. TCRdb's copy holds only in-frame clones and misses some; the assay was immunoSEQ multiplex PCR. That table is the source of V, J and clone size, and D and trimming were worked out from the DNA. The sample has about 150,000 clones; around 84% are singletons. The sequence derives from a man aged 65 to 79 with acute or convalescent COVID-19. This chain links TRBV7-9 with TRBJ2-2, with 7 bases identical to TRBD2. The sample taken for sequencing was peripheral blood. The CDR3 here is CARERPGGRTGELFF. The CDR3 DNA reads TGTGCCAGGGAAAGACCGGGAGGACGGACCGGGGAGCTGTTTTTT.